The 24 T cell receptor beta chains below were found in one sample sequenced in a study of spatial heterogeneity in lung cancer. Study-level findings and limits: Tumoral mutation counts were tracked by counts of expanded intratumoral alpha and beta TCRs.

These receptors are not linked to any known antigen. Time point described: sample taken at primary tumor resection. MiXCR, run by TCRdb on the 5' RACE reads, gives a single entry per CDR3 protein. The sample lists more than 20,000 distinct CDR3 sequences; 15% were seen once. The sample here was lung tumor tissue, taken at surgery. The receptors stem from a female donor with early-stage non-small cell lung cancer.

This rearrangement joins TRBV24-1 to TRBJ2-6, with D possibly being TRBD2 (6 bases). CDR1 is KGHDR, CDR2 SFDVKD, per germline. This CDR3 is built from 18 residues. Trimming cost V 4 bases and J 0 bases, with 15 bases left between them. The CDR3 nucleotides are TGTGCCACCAGTGACTCGCGGGGCGGTGGCTCTGGGGCCAACGTCCTGACTTTC. It specifies CATSDSRGGGSGANVLTF.

This chain uses TRBV6-5 with TRBJ2-2; D assignment may be TRBD1 or TRBD2 (6 bases each). Trimming cost V 5 bases and J 8 bases, with 12 bases left between them. The CDR3 spans 13 residues. Germline V gene data show CDR1 as MNHEY and CDR2 as SVGAGI. CDR3 sequence: CASSIQGGGELFF. The CDR3 DNA sequence: TGTGCCAGCAGTATACAGGGAGGAGGGGAGCTGTTTTTT.

The V gene is TRBV9, the J gene TRBJ2-1; D is perhaps TRBD2 (5 bases). The CDR3 contains 15 residues. The germline V gene encodes CDR1 SGDLS and CDR2 YYNGEE. The V gene lost 0 bases and the J gene lost 2 bases, with 9 bases spanning the gap. CDR3 sequence: CASSVAGSPYNEQFF. The CDR3 bases are TGTGCCAGCAGCGTAGCTGGGAGTCCCTACAATGAGCAGTTCTTC.

This clonotype was seen only a few times. The V call is TRBV27, the J call TRBJ2-1; a possible D gene is TRBD2 (5 bases). Germline V gives CDR1 MNHEY, CDR2 SMNVEV (reference sequence). Deletions cut 10 bases from V and 8 bases from J, with 18 bases between. This CDR3 is built from 13 residues. The CDR3 loop is CATRTGIRDEQFF. The DNA for the CDR3 is TGTGCCACCAGGACGGGGATTAGAGATGAGCAGTTCTTC.

The rearrangement joins TRBV13 to TRBJ2-7; D might be TRBD1 (6 bases). CDR3 length: 16 residues. V lost 0 bases to trimming and J lost 3 bases, with 15 bases between them. Per germline, CDR1 PRHDT and CDR2 FYEKMQ (reference sequence). CDR3 in amino acids: CASSLGPGEVRYEQYF. CDR3 DNA sequence: TGTGCCAGCAGCTTAGGCCCAGGGGAAGTCCGCTACGAGCAGTACTTC.

This clonotype is deemed medium-sized. This chain links TRBV5-1 with TRBJ2-1; D possibly uses TRBD1 or TRBD2 (5 bases each). The CDR3 contains 14 residues. The V gene's germline CDR1 is SGHRS and CDR2 YFSETQ. V dropped 4 bases and J dropped 0 bases, with 8 bases sitting between them. CDR3 loop: CASSPRGSYNEQFF. CDR3 coding DNA: TGCGCCAGCAGCCCGAGGGGCTCCTACAATGAGCAGTTCTTC.

This clonotype was observed a handful of times. The chain links TRBV7-9 to TRBJ2-3; D might be TRBD2 (7 bases). The CDR3 is made up of 15 amino acids. V was trimmed by 5 bases and J by 2 bases, leaving 14 bases between them. Germline V gives CDR1 SEHNR, CDR2 FQNEAQ (reference sequence). The CDR3 DNA reads as TGTGCCAGCAGCCCGAGGGGGGGGCCCACAGATACGCAGTATTTT. Translation: CASSPRGGPTDTQYF.

V is TRBV4-1 and J is TRBJ2-7; D perhaps matches TRBD2 (6 bases). The CDR3 extends over 15 amino acids. Trimming removed 3 bases at V and 3 bases at J, with 15 bases between. From germline, CDR1 is MGHRA and CDR2 YSYEKL. CDR3 nucleotide sequence: TGCGCCAGCAGCCAGGGGCAGGAGGGCAGCTACGAGCAGTACTTC. Residues: CASSQGQEGSYEQYF.

This clonotype was found many times. The gene calls are TRBV21-1 and TRBJ2-7; the table's TRBD2 call for D was not verified on the DNA. TRBV21-1 is assigned pseudogene status. There are 19 residues in the CDR3. In nucleotides, the CDR3 is TGTGCCAGCAGCAGGGGGGGGGGCCCTAGCGCGGTGTTCACCTACGAGCAGTACTTC. Amino acids: CASSRGGGPSAVFTYEQYF.

The chain joins TRBV5-1 to TRBJ2-2; tentatively, D is TRBD1 (6 bases). Trimming shortened V by 7 bases and J by 3 bases, and 13 bases separated the two germline ends. Germline V gene lookup returns CDR1 SGHRS and CDR2 YFSETQ. CDR3 size: 14 residues. The CDR3 is CASYLGADTGELFF. In DNA form, the CDR3 reads TGCGCCAGCTACTTGGGGGCAGACACCGGGGAGCTGTTTTTT.

In this sample, this clonotype turned up many times. The CDR3 nucleotides are TGTGCCAGCAGCTTTGGACTAGCGGGAGTTGAGCAGTTCTTC. Translating it yields CASSFGLAGVEQFF. This rearrangement joins TRBV7-2 to TRBJ2-1, with 13 bases matching TRBD2. From germline, CDR1 is SGHTA and CDR2 FQGNSA. The CDR3 is 14 residues long. With 3 bases clipped from V and 9 bases from J, the junction kept 2 bases outside the gene matches.

Comment on this clonotype: This may come from a read error, since a much larger clone is one base off. The chain uses TRBV28 and TRBJ2-3; no firm D call. V was shortened by 5 bases and J by 2 bases, with 20 bases between the two germline ends. This CDR3 is 17 amino acids long. Germline V gene lookup returns CDR1 MDHEN and CDR2 SYDVKM. The CDR3 protein is CASSTRKVPGPTDTQYF. The CDR3 DNA reads TGTGCCAGCAGTACTCGGAAGGTCCCGGGTCCCACAGATACGCAGTATTTT.

Ten or more counts support this clonotype. This chain uses TRBV5-5 with TRBJ2-1; D not resolved. Trimming shortened V by 3 bases and J by 13 bases, and 17 bases separated the two germline ends. The CDR3 sequence is 13 residues long. Germline CDR1 SGHKS, CDR2 YYEKEE (reference sequence). The CDR3 coding sequence is TGTGCCAGCAGCTATACAACGACCAACTCTCAGTTCTTC. It translates to CASSYTTTNSQFF. The full variable domain, completed using reference TRBV5-5 and TRBJ2-1, is DAGVTQSPTHLIKTRGQQVTLRCSPISGHKSVSWYQQVLGQGPQFIFQYYEKEERGRGNFPDRFSARQFPNYSSELNVNALLLGDSALYLCASSYTTTNSQFFGPGTRLTVL.

This clonotype was recorded a few times. For the CDR3, the DNA is TGTGCCAGCAGCTTAGGTGCCGGGAGGACAGATACGCAGTATTTT. Translated: CASSLGAGRTDTQYF. The chain joins TRBV7-6 to TRBJ2-3, with 7 bases identical to TRBD2. The trim removed 1 base at V and 3 bases at J, leaving 4 bases unmatched. The CDR3 covers 15 residues. Germline lookup yields CDR1 SGHVS and CDR2 FNYEAQ.

Note on this clonotype: A much larger clone lies a single base off, so this may be a read error. The chain recombines TRBV6-1 with TRBJ2-1; D not resolved. CDR1 and CDR2 from the germline V gene are MNHNS and SASEGT. This CDR3 comprises 12 residues. The DNA of the CDR3 is TGTGCCAGCAGTTCGAGTTACAATCAGCAGTTCTTC. Amino acid sequence: CASSSSYNQQFF.

With respect to this clonotype: A much larger clone sits a single nucleotide away, making a read error possible. This chain uses TRBV27 with TRBJ2-1, with D perhaps given as TRBD1 or TRBD2 (5 bases each). Deletions cut 3 bases from V and 2 bases from J, with 14 bases between. CDR3 length: 16 amino acids. CDR1 is MNHEY and CDR2 is SMNVEV in the germline V gene (reference sequence). The CDR3 sequence is CASSFMGRGPYNEQFF. CDR3 sequence (DNA): TGTGCCAGCAGTTTCATGGGACGGGGACCCTACAATGAGCAGTTCTTC.

This clonotype was seen at least ten times. The chain joins TRBV12-3 or TRBV12-4 to TRBJ2-2; D is uncertain. V was cut by 6 bases and J by 7 bases, with 9 bases left in between. The CDR3 length is 12 residues. CDR3 region: CASRLDGGELFF. CDR3 DNA sequence: TGTGCCAGCAGGCTAGACGGCGGGGAGCTGTTTTTT.

Comments on this clonotype: A read error may be the cause here, since a much bigger clone is one base away. This chain links TRBV27 with TRBJ2-7; TRBD2 agrees at 9 bases. The J segment lost 4 bases and the V segment lost 6 bases, leaving 4 bases of the junction unmatched. The CDR3 has 13 residues. Germline CDR1 reads MNHEY; CDR2 reads SMNVEV (reference sequence). The CDR3 loop is CASSRTSVYEQYF. As DNA, the CDR3 is TGTGCCAGCAGCCGGACTAGCGTGTACGAGCAGTACTTC.

This clonotype showed up just a few times. The CDR3 DNA sequence: TGTGCCACCAGCGGGGTCGAGGGGGCGGGGGTCAATGAGCAGTTCTTC. Its protein product is CATSGVEGAGVNEQFF. The rearrangement uses TRBV15 and TRBJ2-1, with D perhaps given as TRBD1 or TRBD2 (7 bases each). The CDR3 spans 16 residues. The V end was cut by 5 bases, the J end by 6 bases, with 20 bases between. Per the germline V gene, CDR1 is LNHNV and CDR2 is YYDKDF (reference sequence).

At least ten counts were recorded for this clonotype. This chain links TRBV9 with TRBJ2-1, with 7 bases lining up with TRBD2. The CDR3 sequence is 14 residues long. V lost 0 bases to trimming and J lost 6 bases; unmatched junction nucleotides: 3. CDR1 SGDLS and CDR2 YYNGEE come from the germline V gene. CDR3 nucleotides: TGTGCCAGCAGCGTAGACGGGGGGTTCAATGAGCAGTTCTTC. This sequence encodes CASSVDGGFNEQFF.

The rearrangement links TRBV20-1 to TRBJ2-3, with 7 nucleotides matching TRBD2. The germline V gene encodes CDR1 DFQATT and CDR2 SNEGSKA (reference sequence). There are 12 residues in the CDR3. V lost 6 bases, J lost 14 bases, and 14 bases stayed unmatched. In nucleotides, the CDR3 is TGCAGTGCGGGGGGGGTTGGTAGGTCGCGGTATTTT. Its translation: CSAGGVGRSRYF.

The CDR3 DNA follows: TGTGCCAGCAGTTTACTGGAGGAGACCCAGTACTTC. Residues: CASSLLEETQYF. The genes are TRBV28 and TRBJ2-5; D ambiguous. Germline V gene data show CDR1 as MDHEN and CDR2 as SYDVKM. V lost 2 bases and J lost 5, with 6 bases in between. The CDR3 length is 12 residues.

The chain links TRBV11-2 to TRBJ2-3; D uncertain. Trimming took 0 bases from V and 0 from J, leaving 4 bases between them. The length of the CDR3 is 14 residues. Germline CDR1 reads SGHAT; CDR2 reads FQNNGV. The CDR3 reads CASSLEPSTDTQYF. The DNA for the CDR3 is TGTGCCAGCAGCTTAGAACCCAGCACAGATACGCAGTATTTT.

This clonotype was observed at least ten times. V gene TRBV6-5 combines with J gene TRBJ2-1, with 9 positions matching TRBD2. V gave up 8 bases and J gave up 6 bases; unmatched junction bases: 5. The CDR3 runs 13 residues. Per germline, CDR1 MNHEY and CDR2 SVGAGI. The CDR3 loop is CASGGLAGNEQFF. The CDR3 DNA sequence: TGTGCCAGCGGGGGACTAGCTGGCAATGAGCAGTTCTTC.